The 13 T cell receptor beta chains below were found in one sample sequenced in a study of CD8 T cells in ankylosing spondylitis (dated by TCRdb to the late 2010s). The investigation overall reported the following: A TCR beta motif of seven or eight highly homologous amino acid variants appeared characteristic of blood from ankylosing spondylitis patients.

To prepare the library, 5' RACE was applied. The sequencer was an Illumina HiSeq 2500. The raw public data were reprocessed by TCRdb itself: fastp quality trimming at Q25, MiXCR clonotype calling, in-frame beta chains only. Under each unique CDR3 protein, matching rows form one entry showing the most common genes and DNA. The sample table holds about 750,000 distinct CDR3 sequences, of which 15% to 20% were seen once. Approximately 18% of the sample comes from the top ten. For these TCRs, the target antigens are not known. The sequencing input was blood, either unsorted or a sorted T cell fraction (not recorded which). These receptors came from a male donor with ankylosing spondylitis.

The J gene is TRBJ2-3, the V gene TRBV2; 11 nucleotides align to TRBD2. CDR1 and CDR2 from the germline V gene are SNHLY and FYNNEI. Losses at the gene ends were 1 base for V and 7 bases for J; bases not matched to a gene: 7. CDR3 size: 16 residues. The CDR3, as DNA: TGTGCCAGCAGTGAAGAGACTAGCGGGGTCATAAATACGCAGTATTTT. Translating gives CASSEETSGVINTQYF. The whole variable domain, filled in from reference TRBV2 and TRBJ2-3, reads EPEVTQTPSHQVTQMGQEVILRCVPISNHLYFYWYRQILGQKVEFLVSFYNNEISEKSEIFDDQFSVERPDGSNFTLKIRSTKLEDSAMYFCASSEETSGVINTQYFGPGTRLTVL.

Only a few counts were recorded for this clonotype. The chain couples TRBV4-3 to TRBJ2-2; 8 bases match TRBD2. J was trimmed by 4 bases and V by 4 bases; bases with no gene match: 8. Per germline, CDR1 LGHNA and CDR2 YSLEER. This CDR3 is built from 16 residues. CDR3 sequence reads: CASSLSIAGSTGELFF. CDR3 nucleotides: TGCGCCAGCAGCCTGAGCATAGCGGGATCCACCGGGGAGCTGTTTTTT.

The chain carries TRBV7-9 and TRBJ2-1; 9 nucleotides agree with TRBD1. Losses at the gene ends were 7 bases for V and 2 bases for J; bases not matched to a gene: 3. The germline CDR1 and CDR2 sequences are SEHNR and FQNEAQ (reference sequence). The CDR3 loop spans 14 amino acids. The CDR3 coding sequence is TGTGCCAGCACCCGGACAGGGGCCTACAATGAGCAGTTCTTC. It encodes CASTRTGAYNEQFF.

The chain employs TRBV7-9 and TRBJ1-2; a weak D match, TRBD1 (6 bases). Trimming took 5 bases from V and 2 from J, leaving 12 bases between them. The CDR3 length is 14 residues. Germline V gene lookup returns CDR1 SEHNR and CDR2 FQNEAQ (reference sequence). The CDR3 coding sequence is TGTGCCAGCAGCGGGGGACAACAAAACTATGGCTACACCTTC. Amino acids: CASSGGQQNYGYTF. Based on the CDR3 plus reference TRBV7-9 and TRBJ1-2, the full variable domain is DTGVSQNPRHKITKRGQNVTFRCDPISEHNRLYWYRQTLGQGPEFLTYFQNEAQLEKSRLLSDRFSAERPKGSFSTLEIQRTEQGDSAMYLCASSGGQQNYGYTFGSGTRLTVV.

The rearrangement joins TRBV30 to TRBJ1-5; D gene ambiguous. This CDR3 comprises 13 residues. Germline loops: CDR1 GTSNPN, CDR2 SVGIG (reference sequence). Trimming removed 3 bases at V and 3 bases at J, with 9 bases between. This CDR3 reads CAWRSSLNQPQHF. The CDR3 nucleotides read TGTGCCTGGAGATCTTCGCTCAATCAGCCCCAGCATTTT.

The J gene is TRBJ2-1, the V gene TRBV29-1; D gene uncertain. The CDR3 contains 12 residues. Germline values: CDR1 SQVTM, CDR2 ANQGSEA. V was trimmed by 4 bases and J by 10 bases, leaving 14 bases between them. For the CDR3, the DNA is TGCAGCGTTGGTGACACCCCTGGGGAGCAGTTCTTC. Translating it yields CSVGDTPGEQFF.

This clonotype was detected a few times. The genes are TRBV6-1 and TRBJ2-6, with D perhaps being TRBD1 or TRBD2 (6 bases each). The CDR3 covers 17 residues. The germline gives CDR1 MNHNS, CDR2 SASEGT. V shed 6 bases and J shed 0 bases, with 15 bases lying between them. As DNA, the CDR3 is TGTGCCAGCAGGAGGGGGTTCGGGAGCTCTGGGGCCAACGTCCTGACTTTC. It yields the protein CASRRGFGSSGANVLTF.

The chain joins TRBV4-1 to TRBJ2-1; D is undetermined. Trimming shortened V by 2 bases and J by 3 bases, and 5 bases separated the two germline ends. The CDR3 is 13 residues long. CDR1 MGHRA and CDR2 YSYEKL come from the germline V gene. The CDR3 DNA reads as TGCGCCAGCAGCCAAAGGAACTACAATGAGCAGTTCTTC. Its translation: CASSQRNYNEQFF.

This clonotype was seen ten or more times. The rearrangement uses TRBV18 and TRBJ1-2; D is unclear. The CDR3 sequence is 14 residues long. Germline-derived CDR1 and CDR2 are KGHSH and LQKENI. Trimming took off 3 bases at V and 5 bases at J, with 13 bases between the two ends. DNA of the CDR3: TGTGCCAGCTCACCGTATCGGGCCGATTATGGCTACACCTTC. It translates to CASSPYRADYGYTF.

The chain uses TRBV12-3 or TRBV12-4 and TRBJ2-2, with 8 positions matching TRBD2. Unmatched junction bases numbered 6, after V lost 3 bases and J lost 6 bases. The CDR3 length is 15 residues. In DNA form, the CDR3 reads TGTGCCAGCAGTTTGTCGGGGGGGCGAGCCGGGGAGCTGTTTTTT. Translating it yields CASSLSGGRAGELFF.

This clonotype was observed a few times. This chain joins TRBV6-5 and TRBJ2-3; D possibly matches TRBD1 or TRBD2 (5 bases each). The CDR3 length is 15 residues. Germline V gene lookup returns CDR1 MNHEY and CDR2 SVGAGI. Deletions cut 2 bases from V and 4 bases from J, with 13 bases between. In nucleotides, the CDR3 is TGTGCCAGCAGTTACGGGGCAGGGACCGCAGATACGCAGTATTTT. This codes for CASSYGAGTADTQYF.

The chain couples TRBV18 to TRBJ1-2; D remains unclear. The CDR3 is 13 residues long. Germline CDR1 is KGHSH and CDR2 is LQKENI. The V end was cut by 4 bases, the J end by 3 bases, with 9 bases between. The CDR3 bases are TGTGCCAGCTCACTGACGGAGGACTATGGCTACACCTTC. Amino acids: CASSLTEDYGYTF.

This clonotype was counted only a few times. This rearrangement joins TRBV10-3 to TRBJ2-3; D gene unclear. The CDR3 runs to 14 residues. V lost 3 bases and J 3 bases, leaving 10 bases between the germline ends. Germline V CDR1 and CDR2: ENHRY, SYGVKD. CDR3 nucleotide sequence: TGTGCCATCAGTGACGGCATGGGGACAGATACGCAGTATTTT. It encodes CAISDGMGTDTQYF.